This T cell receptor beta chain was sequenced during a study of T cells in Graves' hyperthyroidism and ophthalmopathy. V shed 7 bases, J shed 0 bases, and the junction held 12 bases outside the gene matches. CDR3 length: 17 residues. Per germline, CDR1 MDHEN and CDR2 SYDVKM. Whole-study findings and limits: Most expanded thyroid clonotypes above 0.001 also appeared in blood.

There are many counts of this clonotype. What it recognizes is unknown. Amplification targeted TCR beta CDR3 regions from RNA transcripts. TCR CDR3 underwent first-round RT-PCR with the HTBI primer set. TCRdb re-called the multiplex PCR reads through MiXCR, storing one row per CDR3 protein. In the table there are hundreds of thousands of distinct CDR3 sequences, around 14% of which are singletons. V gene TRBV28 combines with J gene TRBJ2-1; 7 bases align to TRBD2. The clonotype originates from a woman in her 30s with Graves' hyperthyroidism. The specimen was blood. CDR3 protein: CASNLGWGRGSYNEQFF. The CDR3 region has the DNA TGTGCCAGCAACTTGGGGTGGGGGAGGGGCTCCTACAATGAGCAGTTCTTC.